This TCR beta chain was recovered during a study of cytomegalovirus exposure and HLA in healthy donors. Points from the study as a whole: Researchers counted around 170 TCR beta chains as cytomegalovirus-associated.

Vbeta (60) and Jbeta (13) primers were used in the PCR. Sequenced by immunoSEQ multiplex PCR; TCRdb stores in-frame clones only, minus some. The repertoire holds over 95,000 clones, with 70% to 85% as singletons. The CDR3 has 13 amino acids. About this clone itself: The antigen is unknown.

The source material was PBMCs. The TCR comes from a woman aged 18-29 years in good health and CMV-seronegative. The V gene is TRBV21-1, the J gene TRBJ1-1. TRBV21-1 is noted as a pseudogene. CDR3 DNA: TGTGCCAGCAGCAGAATGGGGGGAAAATCAGCTTTCTTT. Translating gives CASSRMGGKSAFF.